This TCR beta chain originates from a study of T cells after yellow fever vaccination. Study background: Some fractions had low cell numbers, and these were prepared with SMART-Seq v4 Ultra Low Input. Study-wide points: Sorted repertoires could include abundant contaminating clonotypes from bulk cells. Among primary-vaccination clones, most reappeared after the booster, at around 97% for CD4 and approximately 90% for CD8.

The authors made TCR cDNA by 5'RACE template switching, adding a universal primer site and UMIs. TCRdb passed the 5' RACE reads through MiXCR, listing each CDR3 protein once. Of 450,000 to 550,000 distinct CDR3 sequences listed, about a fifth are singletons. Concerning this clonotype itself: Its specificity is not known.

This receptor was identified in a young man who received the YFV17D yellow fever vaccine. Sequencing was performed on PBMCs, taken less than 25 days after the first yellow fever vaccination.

The CDR3 protein is CASKVGNGNTEAFF. The CDR3 nucleotides are TGTGCCAGCAAAGTGGGTAATGGGAACACTGAAGCTTTCTTT. V gene TRBV27 combines with J gene TRBJ1-1; no definite D call. The CDR3 runs to 14 residues. Germline-derived CDR1 and CDR2 are MNHEY and SMNVEV (reference sequence). V was clipped by 7 bases and J by 1 base, with 13 bases between them.